This TCR beta chain was captured in a study of blood T cell repertoires in COVID-19. Study-wide context: Sources were T cells, B-cell-depleted T cells, or PBMCs; the material itself was cDNA or gDNA.

Those enrolled, adults aged about 18 to 89 years, came from some 23 US areas. Using immunoSEQ multiplex PCR, the repertoire was profiled, and TCRdb retains in-frame clones only, with some absent. The table has fewer than 250,000 clones, around 85% seen once; the top ten hold 3% to 4%. This CDR3 contains 14 residues. Germline V gene lookup returns CDR1 SEHNR and CDR2 FQNEAQ (reference sequence). Trimming removed 5 bases from V and 7 bases from J; junction bases left unmatched: 8. The receptor was derived from a woman aged 40 to 50 with acute COVID-19. V gene TRBV7-9 combines with J gene TRBJ1-2, with 9 positions matching TRBD1. The sequencing sample was made of PBMCs or T cells enriched from blood (not recorded which). CDR3 DNA sequence: TGTGCCAGCAGCGCAAACCGGGACAGGGCTGGCTACACCTTC. Translated, it gives CASSANRDRAGYTF.